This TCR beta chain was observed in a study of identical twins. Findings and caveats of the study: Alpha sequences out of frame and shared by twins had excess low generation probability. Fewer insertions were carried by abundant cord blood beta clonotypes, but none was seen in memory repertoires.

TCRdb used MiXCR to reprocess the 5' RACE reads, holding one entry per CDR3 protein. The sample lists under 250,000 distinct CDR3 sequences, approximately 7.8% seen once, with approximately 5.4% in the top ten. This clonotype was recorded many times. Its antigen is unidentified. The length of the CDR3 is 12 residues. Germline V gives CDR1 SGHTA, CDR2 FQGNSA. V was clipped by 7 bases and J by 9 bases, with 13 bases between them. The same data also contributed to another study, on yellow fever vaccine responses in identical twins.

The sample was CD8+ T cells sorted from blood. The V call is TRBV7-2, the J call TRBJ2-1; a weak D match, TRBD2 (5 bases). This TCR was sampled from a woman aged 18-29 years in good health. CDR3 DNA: TGTGCCAGCACTGTGAGGGCCGGTGAGCAGTTCTTC. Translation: CASTVRAGEQFF.